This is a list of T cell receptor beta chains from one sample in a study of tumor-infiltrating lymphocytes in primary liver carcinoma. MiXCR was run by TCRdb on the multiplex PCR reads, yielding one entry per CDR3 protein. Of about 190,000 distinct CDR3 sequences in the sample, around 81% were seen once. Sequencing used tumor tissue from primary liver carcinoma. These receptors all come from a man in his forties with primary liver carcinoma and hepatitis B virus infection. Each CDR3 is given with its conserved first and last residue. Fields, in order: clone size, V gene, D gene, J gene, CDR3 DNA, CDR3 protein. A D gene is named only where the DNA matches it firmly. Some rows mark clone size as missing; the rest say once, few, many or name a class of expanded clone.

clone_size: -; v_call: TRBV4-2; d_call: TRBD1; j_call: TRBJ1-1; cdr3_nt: TGTGTCAGCAGCGGTGCCGGGACAGAGAACACTGAAGCTTTCTTT; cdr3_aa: CVSSGAGTENTEAFF
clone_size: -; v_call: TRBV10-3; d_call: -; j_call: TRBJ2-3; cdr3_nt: TGTGCCATCAGCCCCGCGACGGAAGCCCCAGATACGCAATATTTT; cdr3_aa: CAISPATEAPDTQYF
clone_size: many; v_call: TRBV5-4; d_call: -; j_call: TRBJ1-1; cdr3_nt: TGTGCCAGCAGCTTGGGTTGGGGGGCAGTGGGGAACACTGAAGCTTTCTTT; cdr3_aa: CASSLGWGAVGNTEAFF
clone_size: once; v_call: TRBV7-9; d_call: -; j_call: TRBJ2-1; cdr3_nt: TGTGTCAGCAGCTTACCGCCACGGTTCGATGAGCAGTTCTTC; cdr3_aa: CVSSLPPRFDEQFF
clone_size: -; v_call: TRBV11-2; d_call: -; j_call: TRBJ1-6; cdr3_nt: TGTGCCAACAGCTTAGGGGACGACAGTTTTAATTCACCCCTCCACTTT; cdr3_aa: CANSLGDDSFNSPLHF
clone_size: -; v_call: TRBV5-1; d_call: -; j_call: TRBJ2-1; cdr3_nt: TGCGCCAGCAGCTTACTACAGGCAGTGCAGTTCTTC; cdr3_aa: CASSLLQAVQFF
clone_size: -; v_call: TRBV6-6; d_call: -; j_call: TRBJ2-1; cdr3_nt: TGTGTCAGCAGTTACCAGGGTGGGGGGCCCGGCAATGAGCAGTTCTTC; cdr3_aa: CVSSYQGGGPGNEQFF
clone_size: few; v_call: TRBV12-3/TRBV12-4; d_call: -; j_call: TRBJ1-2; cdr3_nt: TGTGCCAGCAGTTTAGCCCCTGGGGGAGAGGGCTACACCTTC; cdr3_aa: CASSLAPGGEGYTF
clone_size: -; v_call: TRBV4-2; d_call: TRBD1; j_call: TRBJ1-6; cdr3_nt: TGTGCCAGCAGCCAAGATACTTGGGGGACAGGAATCAATTCACACCTCCACTTT; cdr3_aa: CASSQDTWGTGINSHLHF
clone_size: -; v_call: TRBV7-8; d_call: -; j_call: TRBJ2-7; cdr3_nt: TGTGCCAGCATCGTAAACACGGGGAGCCGCGGGGAGCAGTACTTC; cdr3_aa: CASIVNTGSRGEQYF
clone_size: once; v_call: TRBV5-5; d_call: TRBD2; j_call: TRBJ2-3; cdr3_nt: TGTGCCAGCAGCCCGACCGGGACTAGCAGGAGTGGAGATGCGCAGTATTTT; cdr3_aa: CASSPTGTSRSGDAQYF
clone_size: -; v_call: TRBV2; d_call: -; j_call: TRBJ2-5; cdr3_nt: TGTGCCAGCGGTACTAGCTGGGCTCAAGAGACCCAGTACTTC; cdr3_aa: CASGTSWAQETQYF
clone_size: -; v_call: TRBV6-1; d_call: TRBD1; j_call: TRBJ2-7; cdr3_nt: TGTGCCAGCAGTACCGGGACAGGGCCCTACAAGCAGAACTTC; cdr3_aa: CASSTGTGPYKQNF
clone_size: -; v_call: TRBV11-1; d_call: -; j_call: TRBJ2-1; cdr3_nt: TGTGCCAGCAGCCACCGGGTGGCTGACTCCTACAATGAGCAGTTCTTC; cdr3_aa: CASSHRVADSYNEQFF
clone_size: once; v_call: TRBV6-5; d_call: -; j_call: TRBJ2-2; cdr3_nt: TGTGCCAGCTGTTACATGGCTGACACCGGGGAGCTGTTTTTT; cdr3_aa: CASCYMADTGELFF
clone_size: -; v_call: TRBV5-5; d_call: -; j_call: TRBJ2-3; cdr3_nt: TGTGCCAACAGCTTAGGCTACGGATATACGCAGTATTTT; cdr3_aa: CANSLGYGYTQYF
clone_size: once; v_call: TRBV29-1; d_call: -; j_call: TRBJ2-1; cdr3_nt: TGCAGCTCCACTGGGACACAGGGCTCCTACAATGAGAAGATCTTC; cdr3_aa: CSSTGTQGSYNEKIF
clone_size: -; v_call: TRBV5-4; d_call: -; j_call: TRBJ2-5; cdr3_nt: TGTGCTAGCAGCTTGGGCAGGGGCGGAGAGATCCAGTACTTC; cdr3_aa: CASSLGRGGEIQYF
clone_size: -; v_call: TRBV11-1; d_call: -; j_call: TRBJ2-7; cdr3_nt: TGTGCCAGCAACTTAGGGGCGGCGGGTGAAAGCTCCTATGAGCAGTACTTC; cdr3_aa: CASNLGAAGESSYEQYF
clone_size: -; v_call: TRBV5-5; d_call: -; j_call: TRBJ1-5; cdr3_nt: TGTGCCAGCAACTTAACGGGGTCGGAGCCCCGGCATTTT; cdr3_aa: CASNLTGSEPRHF
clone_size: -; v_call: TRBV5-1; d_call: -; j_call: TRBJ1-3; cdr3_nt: TGCGCCAGCAGCATTTACGGGCAGAACCCTGGAAACACCATATATTTT; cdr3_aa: CASSIYGQNPGNTIYF
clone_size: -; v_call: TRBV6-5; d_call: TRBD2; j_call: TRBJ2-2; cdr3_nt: TGTGCCAGCAGTTACAGTCTAGCGGGAGGTCCTGACCCCGTGGAGCTGTTTTTT; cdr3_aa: CASSYSLAGGPDPVELFF